The rows below give T cell receptor beta chains drawn from one sample of a study of shared clonotypes between healthy human individuals. The repertoire was sequenced with immunoSEQ multiplex PCR; TCRdb's copy has only in-frame clones and lacks some. Among about 1,900,000 clones listed, about 95% were seen once. The sample comprised naive CD8+ T cells sorted from blood. These receptors all come from a man aged 18 to 35 in good health. Both conserved end residues are part of each CDR3. The D gene is left open where the match is weak. Clone size is stated in some rows and not others, as once, few, many or a class when expanded.

>TRBD1|-|TRBJ2-5|TRBV9
TGTGCCAGCAATGATGGACAGGGTCAAGAGACCCAGTACTTC
CASNDGQGQETQYF
>-|-|TRBJ2-7|TRBV27
TGTGCCAGCAGTCCGTCAGGGCGCCTGAATGACGAGCAGTACTTC
CASSPSGRLNDEQYF
>TRBD1|-|TRBJ2-2|TRBV27
TGTGCCAGCAGGTCGCGACAGGGGGCGGCCGGGGAGCTGTTTTTT
CASRSRQGAAGELFF
>-|once|TRBJ2-6|TRBV7-9
TGTGCCAGCAGCCAGGTCGGGGGGCGTGGGGCCAACGTCCTGACTTTC
CASSQVGGRGANVLTF
>TRBD2|once|TRBJ2-7|TRBV10-1
TGCGCCAGCAGTGATGAGCGGGGGCCCTCCTACGAGCAGTACTTC
CASSDERGPSYEQYF
>TRBD1|-|TRBJ2-2|TRBV10-2
TGCGCCAGCAGAACCGGGACAGGGGGCGGCACCGGGGAGCTGTTTTTT
CASRTGTGGGTGELFF
>TRBD1|-|TRBJ2-3|TRBV7-9
TGTGCCAGCAGCAGCCTAGGACAGGGTAAAGAAGGTAGCACAGATACGCAGTATTTT
CASSSLGQGKEGSTDTQYF
>-|-|TRBJ2-7|TRBV6-5
TGTGCCAGCAGTTACTCGATCGGCGGAAACGAGCAGTACTTC
CASSYSIGGNEQYF
>TRBD1|-|TRBJ1-2|TRBV7-9
TGTGCCAGCGGTCTTGAGGGACAGAACTATGGCTACACCTTC
CASGLEGQNYGYTF
>TRBD2|-|TRBJ2-7|TRBV11-2
TGTGCCAGCAGCTTGTGGTTAGCGGGGACCTACGAGCAGTACTTC
CASSLWLAGTYEQYF
>-|-|TRBJ1-2|TRBV4-3
TGCGCCAGCAGCCAAGGGGTAGGGAACTATGGCTACACCTTC
CASSQGVGNYGYTF
>-|-|TRBJ1-2|TRBV27
TGTGCCAGCAGGGGAGGACTGGATGGCTACACCTTC
CASRGGLDGYTF
>TRBD1|-|TRBJ2-1|TRBV29-1
TGCAGCGTTGAGGGCTTGACAGGGTTGGTTAATGAGCAGTTCTTC
CSVEGLTGLVNEQFF
>TRBD2|-|TRBJ2-3|TRBV11-2
TGTGCCAGCAGCTCCTCAGCGGGAGGGCCAGATACGCAGTATTTT
CASSSSAGGPDTQYF
>-|-|TRBJ1-5|TRBV14
TGTGCCAGCAGCCATCAGACAGGCCGCCAGCCCCAGCATTTT
CASSHQTGRQPQHF
>-|-|TRBJ2-7|TRBV7-9
TGTGCCAGCAGCTTAGGGACGGTATACGAGCAGTACTTC
CASSLGTVYEQYF
>-|-|TRBJ2-1|TRBV15
TGTGCCACCAGCAGAGATTGGGGGAACAATGAGCAGTTCTTC
CATSRDWGNNEQFF
>TRBD1|-|TRBJ2-3|TRBV5-1
TGCGCCAGCAGCGCAGACAGGGACCCAGATACGCAGTATTTT
CASSADRDPDTQYF
>-|-|TRBJ1-5|TRBV5-1
TGCGCCAGCAGCTCGACCGGGACCCTCAATCAGCCCCAGCATTTT
CASSSTGTLNQPQHF
>-|once|TRBJ1-3|TRBV28
TGTGCCAGCAGTTTATACCGGGGCTCTGGAAACACCATATATTTT
CASSLYRGSGNTIYF
>-|-|TRBJ2-1|TRBV6-5
TGTGCCAGCAGTTACCCAGACAGTAATGAGCAGTTCTTC
CASSYPDSNEQFF
>-|-|TRBJ1-1|TRBV4-3
TGCGCCAGCAGCCAAGAGAACGGGGGCACCGCTGAAGCTTTCTTT
CASSQENGGTAEAFF
>-|many|TRBJ2-3|TRBV7-6
TGTGCCAGCAGCTTTTGGGGGCAGGGCACAGATACGCAGTATTTT
CASSFWGQGTDTQYF
>-|once|TRBJ2-4|TRBV28
TGTGCCAGCAGCCCCGAAGGCGAAGCCAAAAACATTCAGTACTTC
CASSPEGEAKNIQYF
>TRBD2|once|TRBJ2-1|TRBV13
TGTGCCAGCAGCCAGGGACTAGCGGGTTGGTACAATGAGCAGTTCTTC
CASSQGLAGWYNEQFF
>-|-|TRBJ1-6|TRBV7-9
TGTGCCAGCAGCAACATCCTAAGCTCCTATAATTCACCCCTCCACTTT
CASSNILSSYNSPLHF
>-|-|TRBJ2-7|TRBV6-5
TGTGCCAGCAGTAATCGGTGGGACGAGCAGTACTTC
CASSNRWDEQYF
>-|-|TRBJ2-3|TRBV4-1
TGCGCCAGCAGCCCTCCCTCGCGGAAGGGGGCAGATACGCAGTATTTT
CASSPPSRKGADTQYF
>TRBD1|-|TRBJ2-7|TRBV5-4
TGTGCCAGCACCCTTGGACAGGGGGCAAGCTACGAGCAGTACTTC
CASTLGQGASYEQYF
>-|-|TRBJ1-1|TRBV5-1
TGCGCCAGCAGCGAGGGGGGAACCCGGAACACTGAAGCTTTCTTT
CASSEGGTRNTEAFF
>-|-|TRBJ1-1|TRBV5-4
TGTGCCAGCAGCTTGGCTGCAACTGAAGCTTTCTTT
CASSLAATEAFF
>-|-|TRBJ1-2|TRBV27
TGTGCCAGCAGTTTACAGGGTAGTGACTATGGCTACACCTTC
CASSLQGSDYGYTF
>-|-|TRBJ2-3|TRBV7-9
TGTGCCAGCAGCACCGGACGGACCCTCTCCACAGATACGCAGTATTTT
CASSTGRTLSTDTQYF
>-|-|TRBJ2-7|TRBV6-1
TGTGCCAGCGGGGGGGACACGACCGACTACGAGCAGTACTTC
CASGGDTTDYEQYF
>-|-|TRBJ2-7|TRBV11-2
TGTGCCAGCAGCGCCCCGGGGTCGGGCTACGAGCAGTACTTC
CASSAPGSGYEQYF
>TRBD1|-|TRBJ2-1|TRBV6-5
TGTGCCAGCAGTTACGGGCAGGGGGCCGATGAGCAGTTCTTC
CASSYGQGADEQFF
>-|-|TRBJ1-5|TRBV7-2
TGTGCCAGCAGCTTAGGAGGAAGCCCTCCTAATCAGCCCCAGCATTTT
CASSLGGSPPNQPQHF
>TRBD2|-|TRBJ2-2|TRBV5-4
TGTGCCAGCAGCTCCCCTCTGGCGGGAGGCCACACCGGGGAGCTGTTTTTT
CASSSPLAGGHTGELFF
>-|-|TRBJ1-2|TRBV18
TGTGCCAGCTCACCACCCATGGGGGCGCATGGCTACACCTTC
CASSPPMGAHGYTF
>TRBD2|-|TRBJ2-7|TRBV11-3
TGTGCCAGCAGCAAATCTAGCGGGGGCTCCTACGAGCAGTACTTC
CASSKSSGGSYEQYF
>-|-|TRBJ2-5|TRBV7-3
TGTGCCAGCAGCTTATTCGAGGGCGCGGAGACCCAGTACTTC
CASSLFEGAETQYF
>TRBD1|-|TRBJ2-7|TRBV5-1
TGCGCCAGCAGCTTGGATCCGGACAGGGGGCGCGAGCAGTACTTC
CASSLDPDRGREQYF
>-|-|TRBJ2-2|TRBV9
TGTGCCAGCACTTGGCAGGGTGCCGGGGAGCTGTTTTTT
CASTWQGAGELFF
>-|-|TRBJ2-5|TRBV28
TGTGCCAGCAGTATTGCATCGGGGACCCAGTACTTC
CASSIASGTQYF
>-|-|TRBJ2-3|TRBV4-3
TGCGCCAGCAGCCAAGATTCCCCGCAGGACCCCACAGATACGCAGTATTTT
CASSQDSPQDPTDTQYF
>-|-|TRBJ2-7|TRBV11-2
TGTGCCAGCAGCCCCCGACCGCGGGTCGAGCAGTACTTC
CASSPRPRVEQYF
>TRBD1|-|TRBJ2-7|TRBV5-4
TGTGCCAGCAGCGCTCCTGGGACAGGGAAGGAGGAGCAGTACTTC
CASSAPGTGKEEQYF
>TRBD1|-|TRBJ1-2|TRBV6-1
TGTGCCAGCAGGAGGACAGGGGTTGGCTACACCTTC
CASRRTGVGYTF
>TRBD1|-|TRBJ1-2|TRBV15
TGTGCCACCAGCAGTGACAGGGAGGGCTATGGCTACACCTTC
CATSSDREGYGYTF
>-|-|TRBJ2-7|TRBV7-9
TGTGCCAGCAGCTTAGAGAGGGAGGAGCAGTACTTC
CASSLEREEQYF
>TRBD1|-|TRBJ1-4|TRBV6-6
TGTGCCAGCAGTTACCCGCTATCAGGGGGCGACGAAAAACTGTTTTTT
CASSYPLSGGDEKLFF
>-|-|TRBJ1-5|TRBV7-6
TGTGCCAGCAGCTTATCCCCACAGGGCAATCAGCCCCAGCATTTT
CASSLSPQGNQPQHF
>-|-|TRBJ2-2|TRBV7-9
TGTGCTGGGGAGGTGGGGGACACCGGGGAGCTGTTTTTT
CAGEVGDTGELFF